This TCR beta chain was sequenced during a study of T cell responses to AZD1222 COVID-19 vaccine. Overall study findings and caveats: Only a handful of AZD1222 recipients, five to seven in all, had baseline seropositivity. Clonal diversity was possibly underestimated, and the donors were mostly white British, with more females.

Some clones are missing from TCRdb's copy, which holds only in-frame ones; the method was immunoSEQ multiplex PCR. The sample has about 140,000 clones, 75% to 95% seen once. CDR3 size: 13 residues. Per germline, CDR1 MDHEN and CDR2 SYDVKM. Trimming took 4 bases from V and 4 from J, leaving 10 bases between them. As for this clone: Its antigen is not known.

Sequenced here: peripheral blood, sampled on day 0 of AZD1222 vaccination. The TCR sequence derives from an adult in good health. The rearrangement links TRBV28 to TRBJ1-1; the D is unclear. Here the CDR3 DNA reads TGTGCCAGCAGTTCAGTCTGGGGCACTGAAGCTTTCTTT. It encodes CASSSVWGTEAFF.